This T cell receptor beta chain was sequenced during a study of control samples from healthy donors and cancer patients. The data were produced by immunoSEQ multiplex PCR, yet TCRdb's version contains in-frame clones alone and is incomplete. Among some 140,000 clones listed, over 85% were seen once. The CDR3 spans 12 residues. V was trimmed by 2 bases and J by 12 bases, leaving 13 bases between them. Germline V CDR1 and CDR2: MNHNY, SVGAGI (reference sequence). Sequencing was done on a sample of blood. The source of this sequence is a man aged 35-49 years in good health. This chain connects TRBV6-6 to TRBJ1-1, with a weak D call TRBD1 (5 bases). The CDR3 nucleotides are TGTGCCAGCAGTTACACCAGGGAGCTGTCTTTCTTT. Encoded protein: CASSYTRELSFF.